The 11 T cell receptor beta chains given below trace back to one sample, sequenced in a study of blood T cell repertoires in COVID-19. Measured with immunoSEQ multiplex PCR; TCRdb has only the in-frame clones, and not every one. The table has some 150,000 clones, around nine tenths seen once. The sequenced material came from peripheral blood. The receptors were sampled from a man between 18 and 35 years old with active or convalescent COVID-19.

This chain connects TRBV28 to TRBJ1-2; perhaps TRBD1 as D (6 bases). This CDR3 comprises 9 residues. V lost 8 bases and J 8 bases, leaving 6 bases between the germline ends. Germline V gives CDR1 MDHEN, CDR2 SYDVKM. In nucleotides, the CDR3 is TGTGCCAGCGGGGGCGGCTACACCTTC. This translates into CASGGGYTF.

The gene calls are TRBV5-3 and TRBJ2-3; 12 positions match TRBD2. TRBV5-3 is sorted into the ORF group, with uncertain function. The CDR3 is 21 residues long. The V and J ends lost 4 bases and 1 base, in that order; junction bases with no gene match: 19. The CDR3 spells CARSLSPRTSGNGGGTDTQYF. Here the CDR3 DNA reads TGTGCCAGAAGCCTATCACCGCGGACTAGCGGGAATGGAGGGGGCACAGATACGCAGTATTTT.

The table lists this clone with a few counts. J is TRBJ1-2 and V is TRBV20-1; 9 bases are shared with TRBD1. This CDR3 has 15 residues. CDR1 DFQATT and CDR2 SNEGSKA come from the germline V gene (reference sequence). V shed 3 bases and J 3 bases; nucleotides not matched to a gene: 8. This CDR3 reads CSASLQGAADYGYTF. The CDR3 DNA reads TGCAGTGCTAGTTTACAGGGGGCGGCGGACTATGGCTACACCTTC.

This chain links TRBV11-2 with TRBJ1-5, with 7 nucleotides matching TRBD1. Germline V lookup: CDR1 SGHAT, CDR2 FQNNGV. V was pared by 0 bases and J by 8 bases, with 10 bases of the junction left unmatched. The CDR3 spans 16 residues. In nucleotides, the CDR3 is TGTGCCAGCAGCTTAGAGGCAGGGTTCCAGGGGGAGCCCCAGCATTTT. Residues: CASSLEAGFQGEPQHF.

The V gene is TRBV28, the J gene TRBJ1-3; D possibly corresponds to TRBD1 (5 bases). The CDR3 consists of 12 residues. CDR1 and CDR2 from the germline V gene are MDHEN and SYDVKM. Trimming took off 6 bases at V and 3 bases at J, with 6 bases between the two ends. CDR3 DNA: TGTGCCAGCAGGGACAATGGAAACACCATATATTTT. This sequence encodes CASRDNGNTIYF.

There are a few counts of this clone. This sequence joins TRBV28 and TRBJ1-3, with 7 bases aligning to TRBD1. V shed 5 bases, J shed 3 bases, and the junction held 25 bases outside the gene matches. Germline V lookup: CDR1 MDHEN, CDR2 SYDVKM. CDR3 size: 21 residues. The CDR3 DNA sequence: TGTGCCAGCAGTACCCGGACAGGTACAGAGAGGCTCAAACCGGGTGGAAACACCATATATTTT. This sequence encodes CASSTRTGTERLKPGGNTIYF.

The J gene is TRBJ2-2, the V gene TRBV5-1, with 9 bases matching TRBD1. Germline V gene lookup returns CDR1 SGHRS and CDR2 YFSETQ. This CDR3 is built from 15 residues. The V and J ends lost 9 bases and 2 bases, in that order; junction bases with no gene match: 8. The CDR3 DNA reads TGCGCCACCGGACAGGGGTTTTTAAACACCGGGGAGCTGTTTTTT. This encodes CATGQGFLNTGELFF.

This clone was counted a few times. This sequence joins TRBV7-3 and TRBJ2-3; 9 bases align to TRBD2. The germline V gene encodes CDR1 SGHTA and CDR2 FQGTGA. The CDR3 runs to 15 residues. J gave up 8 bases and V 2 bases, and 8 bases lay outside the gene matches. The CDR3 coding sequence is TGTGCCAGCAGCTTAGGCGGGAGGGCTGATACTACGCAGTATTTT. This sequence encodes CASSLGGRADTTQYF.

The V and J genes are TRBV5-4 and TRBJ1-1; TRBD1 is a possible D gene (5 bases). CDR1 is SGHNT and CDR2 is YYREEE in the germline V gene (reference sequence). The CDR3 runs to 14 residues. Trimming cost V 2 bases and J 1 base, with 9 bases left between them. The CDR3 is CASSFAGKNTEAFF. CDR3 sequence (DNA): TGTGCCAGCAGCTTTGCAGGGAAGAACACTGAAGCTTTCTTT.

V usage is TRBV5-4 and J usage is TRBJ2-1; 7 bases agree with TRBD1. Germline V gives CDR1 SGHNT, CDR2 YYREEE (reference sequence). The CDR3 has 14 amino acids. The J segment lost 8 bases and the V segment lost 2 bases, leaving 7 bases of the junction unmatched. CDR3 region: CASSFDRVLDEQFF. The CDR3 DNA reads TGTGCCAGCAGCTTTGACAGGGTCTTGGATGAGCAGTTCTTC.

The CDR3 sequence is CASSSYLAGGNSEQYF. The CDR3 DNA is TGTGCCAGCAGCTCCTATCTAGCGGGAGGGAATAGCGAGCAGTACTTC. The chain carries TRBV5-4 and TRBJ2-7, with 12 nucleotides matching TRBD2. In germline, CDR1 is SGHNT, CDR2 YYREEE (reference sequence). V gave up 3 bases and J gave up 6 bases; unmatched junction bases: 10. This CDR3 contains 16 residues.